A selection of T cell receptor beta chains follows, all from one sample in a study of T cell responses to AZD1222 COVID-19 vaccine. Measured with immunoSEQ multiplex PCR; TCRdb has only the in-frame clones, and not every one. The data contain some 100,000 clones, 88% of them singletons. The material was peripheral blood, obtained 28 days after the second AZD1222 dose. These receptors were collected from an adult who received the AZD1222 COVID-19 vaccine. Both conserved end residues are part of each CDR3. A D gene is named only where the DNA matches it firmly. Rows may omit the clone size; those that give it use once, few, many or a size class.

abundance	v_gene	d_gene	j_gene	CDR3aa	CDR3nt
.	TRBV19	TRBD1	TRBJ1-5	CASSADRGFNQPQHF	TGTGCCAGTAGTGCGGACAGGGGGTTCAATCAGCCCCAGCATTTT
.	TRBV12-5	.	TRBJ2-1	CASGLNLQGNEQFF	TGTGCTAGTGGTTTGAACCTACAGGGCAATGAGCAGTTCTTC
.	TRBV27	TRBD2	TRBJ2-7	CASRDRLAGDYEQYF	TGTGCCAGCAGGGATAGACTAGCGGGGGATTACGAGCAGTACTTC
.	TRBV18	TRBD1	TRBJ2-7	CASSPVGTDYEQYF	TGTGCCAGCTCACCCGTCGGGACAGACTACGAGCAGTACTTC
.	TRBV19	.	TRBJ2-7	CASSIVPAGYYEQYF	TGTGCCAGTAGTATAGTTCCAGCGGGCTACTACGAGCAGTACTTC
.	TRBV2	.	TRBJ1-2	CASSEGGHGYYGYTF	TGTGCCAGCAGTGAAGGGGGCCACGGGTACTATGGCTACACCTTC
.	TRBV4-1	TRBD1	TRBJ1-2	CASSREQGANYGYTF	TGCGCCAGCAGCCGAGAACAGGGGGCTAACTATGGCTACACCTTC
.	TRBV28	TRBD1	TRBJ1-1	CASSPQTGTGNTEAFF	TGTGCCAGCAGTCCGCAAACCGGGACAGGGAACACTGAAGCTTTCTTT
.	TRBV20-1	.	TRBJ2-2	CSASRTDTGELFF	TGCAGTGCTAGTCGGACAGACACCGGGGAGCTGTTTTTT
once	TRBV28	TRBD1	TRBJ1-5	CASSQNRGGNQPQHF	TGTGCCAGCAGCCAGAACAGGGGAGGCAATCAGCCCCAGCATTTT
.	TRBV7-9	.	TRBJ1-2	CASSLIPYGYTF	TGTGCCAGCAGCTTAATTCCCTATGGCTACACCTTC
.	TRBV3-1/TRBV3-2	.	TRBJ1-6	CASSQGAGGGKSPLHF	TGTGCCAGCAGCCAAGGGGCAGGAGGGGGTAAGTCACCCCTCCACTTT
few	TRBV9	TRBD1	TRBJ1-1	CASSVGTGRAFF	TGTGCCAGCAGCGTGGGGACAGGCCGGGCTTTCTTT
.	TRBV6-5	TRBD1	TRBJ1-2	CASSFGQEYGYTF	TGTGCCAGCAGTTTCGGACAGGAGTATGGCTACACCTTC
.	TRBV19	TRBD1	TRBJ1-2	CASSTDRASYGYTF	TGTGCCAGTAGTACGGACAGGGCTTCCTATGGCTACACCTTC
.	TRBV6-2/TRBV6-3	.	TRBJ1-6	CASSDRAAAYNSPLHF	TGTGCCAGCAGCGATCGAGCGGCAGCCTATAATTCACCCCTCCACTTT
.	TRBV15	.	TRBJ1-5	CATSSIDSNQPQHF	TGTGCCACCAGCAGCATCGATAGCAATCAGCCCCAGCATTTT
.	TRBV6-4	.	TRBJ2-3	CASSDGRGDTDTQYF	TGTGCCAGCAGTGACGGCAGGGGGGACACAGATACGCAGTATTTT
.	TRBV3-1/TRBV3-2	.	TRBJ2-1	CASSQVSGGEQFF	TGTGCCAGCAGCCAAGTTAGTGGGGGTGAGCAGTTCTTC
.	TRBV6-5	.	TRBJ2-3	CASSYSIEGTTDTQYF	TGTGCCAGCAGTTACTCTATCGAGGGGACAACAGATACGCAGTATTTT
.	TRBV23-1	.	TRBJ2-6	CASLPGQGIRPGANVLTF	TGCGCCAGCCTCCCGGGTCAAGGAATCAGGCCCGGGGCCAACGTCCTGACTTTC
once	TRBV24-1	.	TRBJ2-1	CATSDLGGISYNEQFF	TGTGCCACCAGTGATTTGGGCGGGATCTCCTACAATGAGCAGTTCTTC